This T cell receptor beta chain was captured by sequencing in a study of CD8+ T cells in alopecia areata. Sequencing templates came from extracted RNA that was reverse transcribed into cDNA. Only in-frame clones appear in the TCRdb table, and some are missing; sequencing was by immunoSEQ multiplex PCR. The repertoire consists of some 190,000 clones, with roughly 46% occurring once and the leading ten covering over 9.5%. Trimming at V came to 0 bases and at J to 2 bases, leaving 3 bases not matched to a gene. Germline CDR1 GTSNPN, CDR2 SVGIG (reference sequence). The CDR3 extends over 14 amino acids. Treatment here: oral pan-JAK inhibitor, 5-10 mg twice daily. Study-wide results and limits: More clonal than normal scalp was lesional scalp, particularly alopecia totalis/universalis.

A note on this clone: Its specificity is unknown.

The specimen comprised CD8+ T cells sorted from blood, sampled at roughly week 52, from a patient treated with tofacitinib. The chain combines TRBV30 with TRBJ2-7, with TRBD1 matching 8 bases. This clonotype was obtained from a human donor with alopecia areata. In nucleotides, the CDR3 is TGTGCCTGGAGTGTCGAGACAGGGGCCTACGAGCAGTACTTC. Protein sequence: CAWSVETGAYEQYF.